This T cell receptor (beta chain) was observed in a study of shared clonotypes between healthy human individuals. Study overall: Each donor had three CD4 naive, three CD4 memory, two CD8 naive and one CD8 memory plate.

At a deep level, the assay was run. Replicate PCRs for sorted subsets used roughly 200 ng DNA; this equaled 25,000 to 35,000 T cell genomes. The assay was immunoSEQ multiplex PCR, and TCRdb's table has in-frame clones only and misses some. The sample lists 2,500,000 or so clones; more than 85% were seen once. V lost 1 base to trimming and J lost 3 bases, with 14 bases between them. The CDR3 covers 15 residues. The germline CDR1 and CDR2 sequences are SGHRS and YFSETQ. Every one of the donors was a Caucasian adult that lived in Nashville, Tennessee. The clonotype was recovered from a young man in good health. Some clones in this sample may be carry-over from other donors' samples. This chain links TRBV5-1 with TRBJ2-7; possible D gene TRBD2, 7 bases. Source material: naive CD4+ T cells from PBMCs. Subset reported: CD45RA+ positively selected. CDR3 loop: CASSLWGGSNYEQYF. CDR3 coding DNA: TGCGCCAGCAGCTTGTGGGGGGGCAGTAACTACGAGCAGTACTTC.